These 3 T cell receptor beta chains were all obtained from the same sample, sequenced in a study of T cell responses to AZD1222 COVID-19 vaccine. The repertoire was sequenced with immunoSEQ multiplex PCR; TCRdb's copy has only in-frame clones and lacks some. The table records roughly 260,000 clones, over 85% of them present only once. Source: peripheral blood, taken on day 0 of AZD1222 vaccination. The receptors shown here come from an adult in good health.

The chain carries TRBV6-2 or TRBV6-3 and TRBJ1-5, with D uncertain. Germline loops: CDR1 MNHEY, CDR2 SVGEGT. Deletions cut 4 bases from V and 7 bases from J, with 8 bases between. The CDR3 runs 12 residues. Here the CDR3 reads CASSSGGQPQHF. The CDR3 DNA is TGTGCCAGCAGTTCCGGAGGACAGCCCCAGCATTTT.

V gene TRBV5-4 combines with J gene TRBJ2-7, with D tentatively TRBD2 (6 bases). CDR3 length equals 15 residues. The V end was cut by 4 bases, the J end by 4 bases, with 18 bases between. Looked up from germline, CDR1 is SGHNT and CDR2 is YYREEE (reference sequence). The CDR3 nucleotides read TGTGCCAGCAGCCGGGACGCTAGCGCGGGGTACGAGCAGTACTTC. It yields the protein CASSRDASAGYEQYF.

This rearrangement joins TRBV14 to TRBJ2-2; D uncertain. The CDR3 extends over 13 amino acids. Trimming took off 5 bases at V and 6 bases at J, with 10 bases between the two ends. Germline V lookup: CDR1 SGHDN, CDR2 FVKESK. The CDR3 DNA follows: TGTGCCAGCAGCTCTTATTTGGCCGGGGAGCTGTTTTTT. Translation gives CASSSYLAGELFF.